The clone carrying this T cell receptor (beta chain) has more than one count but fewer than ten. Its antigen is unidentified. The data were obtained in a study of identical twins. Whole-study results and caveats: Out-of-frame alpha sequences shared between twins exhibited an excess of low generation probability.

Each CDR3 protein is one row after TCRdb ran MiXCR on the 5' RACE reads. Of 250,000 to 300,000 distinct CDR3 sequences in the sample, nearly 9.5% were seen once. This CDR3 is built from 13 residues. Germline CDR1 and CDR2: MNHEY and SVGEGT. The V segment lost 6 bases and the J segment 2 bases; nucleotides outside the gene matches: 2. These data were also filed under a second study, of yellow fever vaccine responses in identical twins.

The sequence was collected from a woman under 30 in good health. This sequence joins TRBV6-2 or TRBV6-3 and TRBJ2-5, with 8 bases lining up with TRBD2. Sequencing used CD8+ T cells sorted from blood. DNA of the CDR3: TGTGCCAGCAGAAGACTAGCGCAAGAGACCCAGTACTTC. It encodes CASRRLAQETQYF.